Sequencing of this TCR beta chain was carried out in a study of cytomegalovirus exposure and HLA in healthy donors. Broader study findings: A link between a missense DCLRE1C variant and TCR beta V- and J-gene trimming emerged from a later analysis. Apart from CMV serostatus, no immune exposure information was available. In a later analysis, HLA-associated TCR beta chains were more clonally expanded than equally common others.

This clone has more than one count but fewer than ten. Its antigen is not identified. It was with 60 Vbeta and 13 Jbeta primers that the PCR ran. Sequencing was performed with immunoSEQ multiplex PCR; in TCRdb, only in-frame clones are kept and a portion is missing. The sample records 90,000 to 150,000 clones, 15% being singletons. CDR3 length: 14 amino acids. V lost 7 bases to trimming and J lost 6 bases; unmatched junction nucleotides: 8. Germline lookup yields CDR1 LNHDA and CDR2 SQIVND (reference sequence). The sequencing input was PBMCs. The chain joins TRBV19 to TRBJ1-5, with 8 bases fitting TRBD1. This sequence was found in a young woman in good health and CMV-seronegative. The CDR3 sequence: CASTSGTGGQPQHF. CDR3 DNA sequence: TGTGCCAGTACTTCCGGGACAGGAGGTCAGCCCCAGCATTTT. The whole variable domain, remainder taken from reference TRBV19 and TRBJ1-5, is DGGITQSPKYLFRKEGQNVTLSCEQNLNHDAMYWYRQDPGQGLRLIYYSQIVNDFQKGDIAEGYSVSREKKESFPLTVTSAQKNPTAFYLCASTSGTGGQPQHFGDGTRLSIL.